This T cell receptor beta chain appears in the sequencing data of a study of cytotoxic CD8 clonotypes in ibrutinib-treated CLL. Study background: It was after a median roughly 13 months of treatment, range 6 to 36, that response samples were taken. Study-level points and caveats: Ibrutinib response saw clonality rise, and progression saw it return toward baseline. Rare overall, public clonotypes shrank or held steady under therapy. Sustained-remission and progressing patients' sampling times differed.

Concerning this clone itself: The antigen is undetermined.

Some clones are missing from TCRdb's copy, which holds only in-frame ones; the method was immunoSEQ multiplex PCR. In the table there are approximately 200,000 clones, over 55% of which are singletons. Deletions cut 3 bases from V and 5 bases from J, with 12 bases between. The CDR3 is made up of 14 amino acids. Germline V gene lookup returns CDR1 SGDLS and CDR2 YYNGEE. The chain recombines TRBV9 with TRBJ2-1, with a possible D match to TRBD1 (6 bases). Sequenced here: PBMCs, sampled after 24 months of ibrutinib treatment. The TCR sequence derives from a human donor with chronic lymphocytic leukemia. For the CDR3, the DNA is TGTGCCAGCAGCGACTTTAAGGGGGACAATGAGCAGTTCTTC. This codes for CASSDFKGDNEQFF.